Below are 27 T cell receptor beta chains sequenced from a single sample in a study of T cells in Graves' hyperthyroidism and ophthalmopathy. TCR beta CDR3 regions were amplified from RNA. First-round RT-PCR of the TCR CDR3 relied on the HTBI primer set. TCRdb itself ran the multiplex PCR reads through MiXCR, one entry per CDR3 protein. The table records around 250,000 distinct CDR3 sequences, just over 14% of them present only once. Sequenced material: blood. Every receptor here comes from a woman aged 40 to 50 with Graves' hyperthyroidism that later progressed to Graves' ophthalmopathy.

A word on this clonotype: With a much larger clone just one base away, this may be a read error. The chain links TRBV30 to TRBJ2-7; D uncertain. Germline CDR1 GTSNPN, CDR2 SVGIG (reference sequence). V gave up 1 base and J gave up 5 bases, with 27 bases separating them. The CDR3 sequence is 18 residues long. The CDR3 spells CAWSAAPPDRDRINEQYF. DNA of the CDR3: TGTGCCTGGAGTGCTGCCCCCCCCGACCGAGACCGAATTAACGAGCAGTACTTC.

This clonotype was seen repeatedly, ten times or more. DNA for the CDR3: TGTGCCAGCAGGTTGAGGACAGGGGATGAAAAACTGTTTTTT. Translated, it gives CASRLRTGDEKLFF. The V call is TRBV12-3 or TRBV12-4, the J call TRBJ1-4; 9 bases match TRBD1. The CDR3 runs to 14 residues. The V and J ends lost 6 bases and 6 bases, in that order; junction bases with no gene match: 5.

This clonotype was found many times. The chain links TRBV5-1 to TRBJ2-3, with 10 bases lining up with TRBD2. Looked up from germline, CDR1 is SGHRS and CDR2 is YFSETQ. The CDR3 is made up of 19 amino acids. With 2 bases clipped from V and 2 bases from J, the junction kept 14 bases outside the gene matches. The CDR3 nucleotides are TGCGCCAGCAGCTTTAGGGGACTAGCGTACCACTATTTCACAGATACGCAGTATTTT. It specifies CASSFRGLAYHYFTDTQYF.

This clonotype was recorded at least ten times. V usage is TRBV5-1 and J usage is TRBJ2-7; 8 positions match TRBD2. CDR3 length: 15 amino acids. The J segment lost 4 bases and the V segment lost 7 bases, leaving 13 bases of the junction unmatched. The germline CDR1 and CDR2 sequences are SGHRS and YFSETQ. The CDR3 here is CASGDGLAGSYEQYF. Here the CDR3 DNA reads TGCGCCAGCGGGGACGGATTAGCGGGATCTTACGAGCAGTACTTC.

The sample holds many counts of this clonotype. CDR3 in amino acids: CAISGYRGSYEQYF. The CDR3 DNA reads as TGTGCCATCAGTGGCTACAGGGGTTCCTACGAGCAGTACTTC. The rearrangement links TRBV10-3 to TRBJ2-7; 7 positions match TRBD1. There are 14 residues in the CDR3. Germline V gives CDR1 ENHRY, CDR2 SYGVKD. V trimming: 4 bases; J trimming: 1 base; junction bases outside the gene matches: 4.

There are many counts of this clonotype. CDR3 coding DNA: TGTGCCAGCAGTCAGCGGGAGTCGCCCTACGAGCAGTACTTC. Protein product: CASSQRESPYEQYF. V usage is TRBV25-1 and J usage is TRBJ2-7, with 8 bases that match TRBD2. The CDR3 has 14 residues. The V gene end was trimmed by 5 bases and the J gene end by 2 bases; junction bases not matched to a gene: 5. Germline V CDR1 and CDR2: MGHDK, SYGVNS.

Notes on this clonotype: A much larger clone lies one base from this, so it may be a read error. The chain couples TRBV7-2 to TRBJ2-7; tentatively, D is TRBD1 (5 bases). The J call may not be correct, given that the DNA end is closer to TRBJ2-1. The CDR3 extends over 12 amino acids. Looked up from germline, CDR1 is SGHTA and CDR2 is FQGNSA. CDR3 protein: CASSEQGYEQFF. In DNA, the CDR3 is TGTGCCAGCAGCGAGCAGGGCTACGAGCAGTTCTTC.

For this clonotype: It may be a read error: a sequence one base away is much more abundant. The chain couples TRBV29-1 to TRBJ1-1; D remains ambiguous. V lost 7 bases, J lost 3 bases, and 15 bases lay in between. CDR1 and CDR2 from the germline V gene are SQVTM and ANQGSEA. This CDR3 has 13 amino acids. The CDR3 DNA reads as TGCAGCGGCAAGGCACAGAGGGACACTGAAGCTTTCTTT. This sequence encodes CSGKAQRDTEAFF.

A word on this clonotype: This may be a read error, as it is one base from a much larger clone. The CDR3 protein is CASCPGGWDQRQHF. The CDR3 region has the DNA TGTGCCAGCTGTCCAGGTGGCTGGGATCAGCGCCAGCATTTT. This chain joins TRBV28 and TRBJ1-5; D not resolved. CDR1 MDHEN and CDR2 SYDVKM come from the germline V gene. The length of the CDR3 is 14 residues.

This clonotype has ten or more counts. The rearrangement joins TRBV28 to TRBJ1-1; no firm D call. Germline assignment: CDR1 MDHEN and CDR2 SYDVKM. This CDR3 is 14 amino acids long. Trimming cost V 2 bases and J 10 bases, with 17 bases left between them. As DNA, the CDR3 is TGTGCCAGCAGTTTACTGGTGGGATCCCTCGGAGCTTTCTTT. It encodes CASSLLVGSLGAFF.

This clonotype showed up many times. This rearrangement joins TRBV5-1 to TRBJ2-1; 13 bases fit TRBD2. In germline, CDR1 is SGHRS, CDR2 YFSETQ. V trimming: 3 bases; J trimming: 6 bases; junction bases outside the gene matches: 6. This CDR3 is built from 16 residues. The CDR3: CASSSGLAGVSNEQFF. The CDR3, as DNA: TGCGCCAGCAGCTCTGGACTAGCGGGAGTAAGCAATGAGCAGTTCTTC. Using reference TRBV5-1 and TRBJ2-1 for the parts outside the CDR3, the full variable domain is KAGVTQTPRYLIKTRGQQVTLSCSPISGHRSVSWYQQTPGQGLQFLFEYFSETQRNKGNFPGRFSGRQFSNSRSEMNVSTLELGDSALYLCASSSGLAGVSNEQFFGPGTRLTVL.

This clonotype was seen ten or more times. A much larger clone lies one base from this, so it may be a read error. This sequence joins TRBV9 and TRBJ2-1; 14 bases match TRBD2. The CDR3 extends over 15 amino acids. Germline CDR1 and CDR2: SGDLS and YYNGEE. The junction had 2 bases not matched to a gene; V was cut back by 3 bases and J by 6 bases. The CDR3 coding sequence is TGTGCCAGCAGCGGGGGACTAGCGGGAGCCAATGAGCAGTTCTTC. Translated, it gives CASSGGLAGANEQFF. Full variable domain (remainder filled in from reference TRBV9 and TRBJ2-1): DSGVTQTPKHLITATGQRVTLRCSPRSGDLSVYWYQQSLDQGLQFLIQYYNGEERAKGNILERFSAQQFPDLHSELNLSSLELGDSALYFCASSGGLAGANEQFFGPGTRLTVL.

This clonotype appeared a few times. A much larger clone lies a single base off, so this may be a read error. The conserved phenylalanine or tryptophan is not found at the CDR3 terminus, so this likely reflects a read error. The V and J genes are TRBV20-1 and TRBJ1-6, with TRBD1 matching over 7 bases. The CDR3 is 15 amino acids. Losses at the gene ends were 3 bases for V and 8 bases for J; bases not matched to a gene: 10. Germline V CDR1 and CDR2: DFQATT, SNEGSKA (reference sequence). CDR3 region: CSASMPGGVHSPLHL. CDR3 in DNA: TGCAGTGCTAGTATGCCAGGGGGGGTTCATTCACCCCTCCACCTT.

This clonotype appeared many times. This chain uses TRBV5-1 with TRBJ2-7; no reliable D call. The germline V gene encodes CDR1 SGHRS and CDR2 YFSETQ. With 2 bases removed from V and 3 bases from J, the gap between germline ends came to 12 bases. The CDR3 runs to 14 residues. In DNA, the CDR3 is TGCGCCAGCAGCTTCTTAGGTAAGGACTACGAGCAGTACTTC. This codes for CASSFLGKDYEQYF.

This clonotype was seen many times. The V and J genes are TRBV2 and TRBJ1-5; D uncertain. This CDR3 is 14 amino acids long. With 0 bases removed from V and 12 bases from J, the gap between germline ends came to 15 bases. The germline CDR1 and CDR2 sequences are SNHLY and FYNNEI. The CDR3 nucleotides are TGTGCCAGCAGTGAAGCTGACACAGTAGGTGGCCAGCATTTT. This sequence encodes CASSEADTVGGQHF.

This clonotype was seen many times. This chain joins TRBV29-1 and TRBJ1-1, with no clear D. Germline-derived CDR1 and CDR2 are SQVTM and ANQGSEA. V shed 0 bases and J shed 4 bases, with 9 bases lying between them. The CDR3 covers 13 residues. CDR3 nucleotide sequence: TGCAGCGTTGAAGACTCCCCCGCCACTGAAGCTTTCTTT. Amino acid sequence: CSVEDSPATEAFF.

Worth noting for this clonotype: This sequence may be a read error, since a much larger clone differs from it by one base. The chain has TRBV5-1 and TRBJ1-3; D is unclear. CDR1 SGHRS and CDR2 YFSETQ come from the germline V gene. CDR3 size: 18 residues. Trimming took 4 bases from V and 0 from J, leaving 20 bases between them. In DNA, the CDR3 is TGCGCCAGCAGCCCCAGCGGTATGAGATCTTACTCTGGAAACACCATATATTTT. Its translation: CASSPSGMRSYSGNTIYF.

This clonotype was counted ten times or more. The chain couples TRBV28 to TRBJ1-6; D ambiguous. Trimming cost V 2 bases and J 9 bases, with 11 bases left between them. The CDR3 is 14 amino acids. Germline CDR1 and CDR2: MDHEN and SYDVKM. This chain's CDR3 is CASSLRLRGSPLHF. The CDR3 bases are TGTGCCAGCAGTTTAAGGCTTAGAGGTTCACCCCTCCACTTT.

This clonotype was seen repeatedly, ten times or more. The rearrangement joins TRBV27 to TRBJ2-2; 7 bases are a match to TRBD2. CDR1 and CDR2 (germline): MNHEY, SMNVEV (reference sequence). J gave up 3 bases and V 5 bases, and 9 bases lay outside the gene matches. The CDR3 length is 16 residues. In nucleotides, the CDR3 is TGTGCCAGCAGTCTCTCAGGCGGGAGCTACACCGGGGAGCTGTTTTTT. The encoded protein is CASSLSGGSYTGELFF.

This clonotype was seen repeatedly, ten times or more. This chain connects TRBV20-1 to TRBJ2-1; 9 nucleotides align to TRBD2. The length of the CDR3 is 16 residues. V lost 6 bases to trimming and J lost 1 base; unmatched junction nucleotides: 10. Germline V gene lookup returns CDR1 DFQATT and CDR2 SNEGSKA (reference sequence). CDR3 protein: CSAHKSSGRSYNEQFF. CDR3 coding DNA: TGCAGTGCCCATAAAAGTAGCGGGAGATCCTACAATGAGCAGTTCTTC.

This clonotype was observed a few times. This chain joins TRBV28 and TRBJ2-1; TRBD2 aligns across 9 bases. J was trimmed by 5 bases and V by 7 bases; bases with no gene match: 9. Germline CDR1 MDHEN, CDR2 SYDVKM. The CDR3 spans 15 residues. CDR3 region: CASTTGLAPNNEQFF. The CDR3 DNA follows: TGTGCCAGCACTACAGGACTAGCGCCGAACAATGAGCAGTTCTTC. Complete variable domain (other parts from reference TRBV28 and TRBJ2-1): DVKVTQSSRYLVKRTGEKVFLECVQDMDHENMFWYRQDPGLGLRLIYFSYDVKMKEKGDIPEGYSVSREKKERFSLILESASTNQTSMYLCASTTGLAPNNEQFFGPGTRLTVL.

This clonotype has just a few counts. V and J are TRBV19 and TRBJ1-5, with D uncertain. This CDR3 contains 15 residues. V gave up 5 bases and J gave up 7 bases, with 18 bases separating them. Germline assignment: CDR1 LNHDA and CDR2 SQIVND (reference sequence). CDR3 sequence reads: CASSGRDGIGQPQHF. DNA of the CDR3: TGTGCCAGTAGTGGGAGAGACGGAATCGGGCAGCCCCAGCATTTT.

This clonotype was counted only a few times. Germline and junction disagree at one end, which may indicate a read error. The chain links TRBV6-2 or TRBV6-3 to TRBJ1-1; tentative D call: TRBD1 (6 bases). This CDR3 comprises 17 residues. Looked up from germline, CDR1 is MNHEY and CDR2 is SVGEGT. CDR3 sequence (DNA): TGTGCCAGCAGTTACTCGTCCCGGGGGACACACCACACTGAAACTTTCTTT. Its protein product is CASSYSSRGTHHTETFF.

This clonotype was picked up many times. The chain carries TRBV20-1 and TRBJ2-3; D unclear. This CDR3 contains 14 residues. The germline gives CDR1 DFQATT, CDR2 SNEGSKA (reference sequence). Trimming cost V 3 bases and J 2 bases, with 12 bases left between them. Here the CDR3 reads CSARSNRATDTQYF. The CDR3 DNA sequence: TGCAGTGCTAGGTCAAACCGGGCCACAGATACGCAGTATTTT.

The gene calls are TRBV2 and TRBJ2-7; TRBD2 agrees at 10 bases. J gave up 4 bases and V 6 bases, and 12 bases lay outside the gene matches. The CDR3 has 16 amino acids. Germline V gene sequence: CDR1 SNHLY, CDR2 FYNNEI. The CDR3 here is CASRASGRSVWYEQYF. In DNA, the CDR3 is TGTGCCAGCAGAGCTAGCGGGAGATCTGTGTGGTACGAGCAGTACTTC. Full variable domain (missing parts from reference TRBV2 and TRBJ2-7): EPEVTQTPSHQVTQMGQEVILRCVPISNHLYFYWYRQILGQKVEFLVSFYNNEISEKSEIFDDQFSVERPDGSNFTLKIRSTKLEDSAMYFCASRASGRSVWYEQYFGPGTRLTVT.

This clonotype was recorded at least ten times. J is TRBJ2-1 and V is TRBV27; 7 nucleotides align to TRBD2. V lost 5 bases to trimming and J lost 2 bases; unmatched junction nucleotides: 12. Germline CDR1 reads MNHEY; CDR2 reads SMNVEV (reference sequence). The CDR3 is 17 residues long. The CDR3, as DNA: TGTGCCAGCAGTCCCCGACTAGCCGGAGTGACCTACAATGAGCAGTTCTTC. Translation gives CASSPRLAGVTYNEQFF.

The sample holds many counts of this clonotype. The chain uses TRBV20-1 and TRBJ1-1; 7 bases match TRBD1. After removal of 6 bases from V and 0 bases from J, the junction contained 7 bases not matched to a gene. This CDR3 contains 14 residues. Per the germline V gene, CDR1 is DFQATT and CDR2 is SNEGSKA (reference sequence). The CDR3 is CSAFKGTVNTEAFF. CDR3 nucleotide sequence: TGCAGTGCCTTCAAGGGGACAGTGAACACTGAAGCTTTCTTT.